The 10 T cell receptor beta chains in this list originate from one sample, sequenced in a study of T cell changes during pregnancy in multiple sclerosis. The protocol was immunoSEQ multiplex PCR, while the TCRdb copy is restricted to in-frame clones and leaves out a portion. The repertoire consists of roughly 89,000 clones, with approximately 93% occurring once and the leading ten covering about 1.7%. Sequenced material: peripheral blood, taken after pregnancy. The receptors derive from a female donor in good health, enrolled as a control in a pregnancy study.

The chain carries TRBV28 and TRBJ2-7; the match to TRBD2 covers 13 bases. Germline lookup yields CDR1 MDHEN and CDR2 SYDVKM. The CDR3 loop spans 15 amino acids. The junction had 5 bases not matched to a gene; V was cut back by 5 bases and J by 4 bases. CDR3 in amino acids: CASSGTSGIGYEQYF. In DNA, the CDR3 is TGTGCCAGCAGTGGGACTAGCGGGATCGGGTACGAGCAGTACTTC.

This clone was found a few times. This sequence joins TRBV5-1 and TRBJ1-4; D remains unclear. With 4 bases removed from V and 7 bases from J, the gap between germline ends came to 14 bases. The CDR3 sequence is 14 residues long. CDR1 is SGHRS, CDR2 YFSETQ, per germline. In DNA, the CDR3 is TGCGCCAGCAGCCCAAACACTAACGGTGAAAAACTGTTTTTT. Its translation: CASSPNTNGEKLFF.

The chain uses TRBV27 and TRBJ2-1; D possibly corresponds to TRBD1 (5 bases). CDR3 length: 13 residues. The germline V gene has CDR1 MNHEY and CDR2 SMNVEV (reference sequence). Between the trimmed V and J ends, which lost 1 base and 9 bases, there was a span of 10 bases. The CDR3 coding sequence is TGTGCCAGCAGTTTATTTGGGCAGGGTGAGCAGTTCTTC. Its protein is CASSLFGQGEQFF.

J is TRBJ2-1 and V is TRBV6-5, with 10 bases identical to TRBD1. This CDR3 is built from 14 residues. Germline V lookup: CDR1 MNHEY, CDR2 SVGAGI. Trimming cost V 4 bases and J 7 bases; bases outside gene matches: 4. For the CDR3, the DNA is TGTGCCAGCAGTTCGCGGACAGGGGGAAATGAGCAGTTCTTC. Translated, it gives CASSSRTGGNEQFF.

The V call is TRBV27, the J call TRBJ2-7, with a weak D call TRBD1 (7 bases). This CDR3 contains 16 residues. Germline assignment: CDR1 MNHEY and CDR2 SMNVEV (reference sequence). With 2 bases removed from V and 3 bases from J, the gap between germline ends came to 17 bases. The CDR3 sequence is CASSLRGPGQFYEQYF. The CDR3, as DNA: TGTGCCAGCAGTTTACGGGGGCCGGGACAGTTCTACGAGCAGTACTTC.

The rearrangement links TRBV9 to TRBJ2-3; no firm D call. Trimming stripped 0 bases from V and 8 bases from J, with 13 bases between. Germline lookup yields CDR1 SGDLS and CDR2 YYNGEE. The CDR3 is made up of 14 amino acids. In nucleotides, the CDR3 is TGTGCCAGCAGCGTAGGTAGAAGTGGCGGTACGCAGTATTTT. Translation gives CASSVGRSGGTQYF.

In DNA, the CDR3 is TGCAGCGTCGGCGGGAGAGTCGGGGAGACCCAGTACTTC. Translated, it gives CSVGGRVGETQYF. The chain joins TRBV29-1 to TRBJ2-5, with 7 positions matching TRBD2. Germline V lookup: CDR1 SQVTM, CDR2 ANQGSEA. The CDR3 runs to 13 residues. V lost 6 bases and J lost 5; bases outside the gene matches: 9.

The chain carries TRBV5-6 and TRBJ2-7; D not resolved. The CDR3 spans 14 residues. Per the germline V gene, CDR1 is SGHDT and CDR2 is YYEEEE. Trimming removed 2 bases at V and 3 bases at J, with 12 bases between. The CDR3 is CASSFSQPSYEQYF. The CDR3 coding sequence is TGTGCCAGCAGCTTTTCCCAACCTAGCTACGAGCAGTACTTC.

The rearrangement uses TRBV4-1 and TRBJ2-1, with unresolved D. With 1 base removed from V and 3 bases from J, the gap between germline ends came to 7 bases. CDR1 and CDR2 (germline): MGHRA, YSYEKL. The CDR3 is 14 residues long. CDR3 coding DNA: TGCGCCAGCAGCCAAGCGAACAGCTACAATGAGCAGTTCTTC. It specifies CASSQANSYNEQFF.

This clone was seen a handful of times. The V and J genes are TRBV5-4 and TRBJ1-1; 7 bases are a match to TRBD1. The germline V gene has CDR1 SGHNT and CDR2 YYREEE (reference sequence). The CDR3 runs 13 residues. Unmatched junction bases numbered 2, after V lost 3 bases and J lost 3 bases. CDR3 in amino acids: CASSYRGDTEAFF. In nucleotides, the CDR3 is TGTGCCAGCAGCTACAGGGGTGACACTGAAGCTTTCTTT.